The source of this T cell receptor (beta chain) is a study of blood T cell repertoires in COVID-19. Here immunoSEQ multiplex PCR was the method, and the copy in TCRdb shows in-frame clones only, minus some. The table has 50,000 to 70,000 clones, around 88% seen once. The germline V and J ends were trimmed by 5 bases and 3 bases, with 10 bases remaining between them. This CDR3 comprises 13 residues. CDR1 and CDR2 from the germline V gene are MRHNA and SNTAGT. The sequenced sample was peripheral blood. The chain joins TRBV6-4 to TRBJ2-5, with no clear D. The source is a man aged 60 to 75 with acute or convalescent COVID-19. Here the CDR3 reads CASSSTAEETQYF. In DNA form, the CDR3 reads TGTGCCAGCAGTTCGACCGCGGAAGAGACCCAGTACTTC.